The source of this TCR beta chain is a study of shared clonotypes between healthy human individuals. General study results and limits: It was the non-shared clonotypes that had lower generation probabilities than clonotypes shared by all four donors.

Repertoires were generated with immunoSEQ multiplex PCR, while TCRdb's copy carries only in-frame clones and drops some. The sample gives around 980,000 clones, more than 75% of which show up once; roughly 0.62% is in the top ten. V gave up 5 bases and J gave up 8 bases, with 11 bases separating them. The CDR3 is 12 residues long. In germline, CDR1 is SGHNT, CDR2 YYREEE (reference sequence). Caucasian adults living in Nashville, Tennessee, provided all samples. Subsets obtained from CD4+ cells comprised CD45RA+ naive and CD45RA-negative memory cells. Of note for this clone: Its antigen is still unknown.

The TCR comes from a man between 18 and 35 years old in good health. Some clones in this sample may be carry-over from other donors' samples. Specimen: memory CD4+ T cells from PBMCs. Subset here: CD45RA-negative fraction. This chain connects TRBV5-4 to TRBJ2-1, with D possibly matching TRBD1 (5 bases). In DNA form, the CDR3 reads TGTGCCAGCAGAAGACCACAGGATGAGCAGTTCTTC. Translated, it gives CASRRPQDEQFF. The variable domain in full, with the rest retrieved from reference TRBV5-4 and TRBJ2-1, is ETGVTQSPTHLIKTRGQQVTLRCSSQSGHNTVSWYQQALGQGPQFIFQYYREEENGRGNFPPRFSGLQFPNYSSELNVNALELDDSALYLCASRRPQDEQFFGPGTRLTVL.